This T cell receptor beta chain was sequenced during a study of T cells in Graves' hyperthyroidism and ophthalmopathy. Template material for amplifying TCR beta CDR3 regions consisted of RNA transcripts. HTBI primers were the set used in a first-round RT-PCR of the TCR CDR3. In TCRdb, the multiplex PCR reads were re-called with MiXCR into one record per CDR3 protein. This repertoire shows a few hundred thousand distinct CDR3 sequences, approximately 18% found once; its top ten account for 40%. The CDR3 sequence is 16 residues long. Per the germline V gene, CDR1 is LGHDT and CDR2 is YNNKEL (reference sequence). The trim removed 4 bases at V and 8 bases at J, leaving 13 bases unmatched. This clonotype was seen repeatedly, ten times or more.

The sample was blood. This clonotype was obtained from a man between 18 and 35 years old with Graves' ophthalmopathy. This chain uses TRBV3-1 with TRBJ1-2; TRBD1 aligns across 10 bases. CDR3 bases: TGTGCCAGCAGCCTCGACGTGGGGACAGGGGCCTGGGGCTACACCTTC. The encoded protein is CASSLDVGTGAWGYTF.